These 17 T cell receptor beta chains were sequenced from one sample in a study of long-term antiretroviral therapy in people with HIV. An immunoSEQ assay, version v3.0, was performed at survey level. Data came from immunoSEQ multiplex PCR; TCRdb stores just in-frame clones and leaves some out. Of around 21,000 clones listed, more than 70% are singletons. The sequences come from unsorted PBMCs, collected at the start of antiretroviral therapy. These receptors were taken from a man in his forties or fifties with HIV.

The chain links TRBV7-2 to TRBJ2-7; possibly TRBD1 or TRBD2 for D (5 bases each). This CDR3 has 12 amino acids. Germline CDR1 SGHTA, CDR2 FQGNSA. Between the trimmed V and J ends, which lost 5 bases and 2 bases, there was a span of 7 bases. This CDR3 reads CASSRGTYEQYF. The CDR3 bases are TGTGCCAGCAGCCGGGGCACCTACGAGCAGTACTTC.

The chain recombines TRBV18 with TRBJ1-6; D remains unclear. CDR3 length equals 17 residues. V was shortened by 4 bases and J by 0 bases, with 13 bases between the two germline ends. Germline assignment: CDR1 KGHSH and CDR2 LQKENI. CDR3: CASSRVGSSSYNSPLHF. Here the CDR3 DNA reads TGTGCCAGCTCACGGGTCGGCTCGAGCTCCTATAATTCACCCCTCCACTTT.

This sequence joins TRBV29-1 and TRBJ1-2, with TRBD1 as a possible D gene (6 bases). V gave up 7 bases and J gave up 2 bases, with 17 bases separating them. This CDR3 has 14 residues. Per germline, CDR1 SQVTM and CDR2 ANQGSEA. Here the CDR3 reads CSAGLQGGNYGYTF. CDR3 nucleotides: TGCAGCGCTGGATTACAGGGAGGGAACTATGGCTACACCTTC.

This clone is medium-sized (0.01 to 0.1%) in the sample. The V and J genes are TRBV4-3 and TRBJ2-7; D not certain. V was cut by 4 bases and J by 1 base, with 8 bases left in between. This CDR3 is 13 amino acids long. CDR1 is LGHNA and CDR2 is YSLEER in the germline V gene. The CDR3 reads CASSPTGSYEQYF. CDR3 coding DNA: TGCGCCAGCAGCCCGACTGGGTCCTACGAGCAGTACTTC.

This rearrangement joins TRBV25-1 to TRBJ1-5; tentatively, D is TRBD1 (6 bases). CDR1 and CDR2 from the germline V gene are MGHDK and SYGVNS. V was trimmed by 3 bases and J by 6 bases, leaving 12 bases between them. This CDR3 is 14 amino acids long. The CDR3 bases are TGTGCCAGCAGTGACACAGGGTTAGCTCAGCCCCAGCATTTT. Translating it yields CASSDTGLAQPQHF.

The J gene is TRBJ1-4, the V gene TRBV6-5, with D unclear. The CDR3 totals 12 residues. CDR1 and CDR2 (germline): MNHEY, SVGAGI. Between the trimmed V and J ends, which lost 6 bases and 8 bases, there was a span of 10 bases. The CDR3 loop reads CASRTLGEKLFF. DNA of the CDR3: TGTGCCAGCAGGACACTAGGGGAAAAACTGTTTTTT.

About this clone: Other DNA sequences from this sample encode an identical CDR3 as well. The chain carries TRBV28 and TRBJ1-1; D not certain. Germline-derived CDR1 and CDR2 are MDHEN and SYDVKM. The germline V and J ends were trimmed by 2 bases and 0 bases, with 7 bases remaining between them. The CDR3 is made up of 14 amino acids. The CDR3 DNA reads as TGTGCCAGCAGTTTAGAGGGCCTGAACACTGAAGCTTTCTTT. This sequence encodes CASSLEGLNTEAFF. The full variable domain, completed using reference TRBV28 and TRBJ1-1, is DVKVTQSSRYLVKRTGEKVFLECVQDMDHENMFWYRQDPGLGLRLIYFSYDVKMKEKGDIPEGYSVSREKKERFSLILESASTNQTSMYLCASSLEGLNTEAFFGQGTRLTVV.

This clone was detected only once. The CDR3 region is CASSWGTGSTGELFF. CDR3 coding DNA: TGCGCCAGCAGCTGGGGGACAGGGAGCACCGGGGAGCTGTTTTTT. This chain joins TRBV5-1 and TRBJ2-2; 9 nucleotides match TRBD1. The V segment lost 3 bases and the J segment 4 bases; nucleotides outside the gene matches: 4. The CDR3 contains 15 residues. Germline values: CDR1 SGHRS, CDR2 YFSETQ.

This sequence joins TRBV6-5 and TRBJ2-3; D unclear. The CDR3 is 14 residues long. V dropped 7 bases and J dropped 2 bases, with 13 bases sitting between them. The V gene's germline CDR1 is MNHEY and CDR2 SVGAGI. The CDR3 region is CASTPFGDTDTQYF. The CDR3 DNA is TGTGCCAGCACCCCTTTTGGGGACACAGATACGCAGTATTTT.

This sequence joins TRBV15 and TRBJ1-2, with a weak D call TRBD1 (5 bases). Deletions cut 2 bases from V and 2 bases from J, with 9 bases between. CDR1 and CDR2 (germline): LNHNV, YYDKDF (reference sequence). The CDR3 is made up of 14 amino acids. The DNA of the CDR3 is TGTGCCACCAGCAGATTTCAGGGAAACTATGGCTACACCTTC. It codes for CATSRFQGNYGYTF.

This clone was counted only a few times. The chain is built from TRBV7-9 and TRBJ1-5; D is unresolved. Germline V gene sequence: CDR1 SEHNR, CDR2 FQNEAQ (reference sequence). The CDR3 covers 12 residues. With 1 base removed from V and 5 bases from J, the gap between germline ends came to 3 bases. Here the CDR3 reads CASSLEHQPQHF. The CDR3 coding sequence is TGTGCCAGCAGCTTAGAGCATCAGCCCCAGCATTTT.

The rearrangement uses TRBV30 and TRBJ1-5; 7 bases fit TRBD1. Per the germline V gene, CDR1 is GTSNPN and CDR2 is SVGIG (reference sequence). CDR3 size: 14 residues. Trimming cost V 2 bases and J 1 base; bases outside gene matches: 2. CDR3 residues: CAWSPGQSNQPQHF. In DNA, the CDR3 is TGTGCCTGGAGTCCGGGACAGAGCAATCAGCCCCAGCATTTT.

The chain has TRBV30 and TRBJ1-3; 7 positions agree with TRBD1. V shed 0 bases and J 4 bases; nucleotides not matched to a gene: 9. This CDR3 contains 16 residues. Germline CDR1 is GTSNPN and CDR2 is SVGIG (reference sequence). The CDR3 sequence: CAWSVLPGGYGNTIYF. The CDR3 coding sequence is TGTGCCTGGAGTGTACTTCCAGGGGGGTACGGAAACACCATATATTTT.

The CDR3 sequence: CASSLISGRGYEQYF. The CDR3 coding sequence is TGTGCCAGCAGTTTAATTTCCGGCAGGGGCTACGAGCAGTACTTC. The V call is TRBV27, the J call TRBJ2-7, with D perhaps TRBD1 (6 bases). The V and J ends lost 2 bases and 3 bases respectively, with 14 bases between them. This CDR3 comprises 15 residues. Germline-derived CDR1 and CDR2 are MNHEY and SMNVEV (reference sequence).

This chain joins TRBV7-9 and TRBJ1-4; D unresolved. Germline CDR1 SEHNR, CDR2 FQNEAQ (reference sequence). This CDR3 has 11 residues. The V gene lost 2 bases and the J gene lost 6 bases, with 1 base spanning the gap. The CDR3 coding sequence is TGTGCCAGCAGCTTATATGAAAAACTGTTTTTT. As protein: CASSLYEKLFF.

This chain connects TRBV19 to TRBJ2-4, with D hard to call. Germline-derived CDR1 and CDR2 are LNHDA and SQIVND (reference sequence). The CDR3 consists of 16 residues. V lost 5 bases to trimming and J lost 1 base, with 15 bases between them. The CDR3 loop is CASSPRWGSAKNIQYF. As DNA, the CDR3 is TGTGCCAGTAGTCCCAGATGGGGATCCGCCAAAAACATTCAGTACTTC. Supplemented by reference TRBV19 and TRBJ2-4, the full variable domain reads DGGITQSPKYLFRKEGQNVTLSCEQNLNHDAMYWYRQDPGQGLRLIYYSQIVNDFQKGDIAEGYSVSREKKESFPLTVTSAQKNPTAFYLCASSPRWGSAKNIQYFGAGTRLSVL.

This chain's CDR3 is CASSEWKSEAFF. The DNA of the CDR3 is TGTGCCAGCAGTGAATGGAAGTCTGAAGCTTTCTTT. This chain joins TRBV6-1 and TRBJ1-1; no definite D call. Germline V CDR1 and CDR2: MNHNS, SASEGT. CDR3 size: 12 residues. With 2 bases removed from V and 6 bases from J, the gap between germline ends came to 7 bases.